One TCR beta chain is described in this entry. The CDR3 has 18 amino acids. Germline CDR1 and CDR2: SGHRS and YFSETQ. Trimming at V came to 2 bases and at J to 3 bases, leaving 15 bases not matched to a gene. These data belong to a study of lymphopenia after photon versus proton radiotherapy. TCRdb's copy holds only in-frame clones and misses some; the assay was immunoSEQ multiplex PCR. Here the sample spans tens of thousands of clones, around 89% being singletons. The genes are TRBV5-1 and TRBJ2-3; 7 nucleotides agree with TRBD2. The receptor was isolated from a man older than 75 with esophageal cancer. The source was peripheral blood, collected from a patient treated with proton-based radiotherapy. DNA for the CDR3: TGCGCCAGCAGCTTAGGTTTTGCGGGGAGGGGCACAACAGATACGCAGTATTTT. This encodes CASSLGFAGRGTTDTQYF.